The sample holds a few counts of the clone carrying this TCR beta chain. Its target is unknown. The data were obtained in a study of T cells after yellow fever vaccination. Study conclusions and caveats: Post-booster samples contained most primary-vaccination clones (roughly 96% CD4, around 90% CD8).

The V segment lost 6 bases and the J segment 3 bases; nucleotides outside the gene matches: 5. The germline gives CDR1 SGHTA, CDR2 FQGNSA. The CDR3 extends over 15 amino acids. TCRdb re-called the 5' RACE reads with MiXCR, one entry per CDR3 protein. The data hold approximately 550,000 distinct CDR3 sequences, with approximately 15% observed a single time. The V gene is TRBV7-2, the J gene TRBJ2-2; 9 bases map to TRBD1. Specimen: PBMCs, collected on the day of the yellow fever booster vaccination. This TCR derives from a man aged 25-45 years who received the YFV17D yellow fever vaccine. The CDR3 DNA follows: TGTGCCAGCAGTTTGACAGGGGGGGACACCGGGGAGCTGTTTTTT. This encodes CASSLTGGDTGELFF.